A selection of T cell receptor beta chains follows, all from one sample in a study of T cell changes during pregnancy in multiple sclerosis. Profiling relied on immunoSEQ multiplex PCR, and the TCRdb table lists in-frame clones only, not all of them. The sample consists of over 45,000 clones, 92% of them appearing once. Here the sequenced sample was CD4+ T cells from peripheral blood mononuclear cells, taken in the second trimester of pregnancy. The receptors were sampled from a female donor with multiple sclerosis, enrolled in a pregnancy study. The CDR3 runs from the conserved cysteine through the conserved F or W. D genes are given only for firm matches. Size tells how often a clone was seen (once, few, many) or the class of an expanded clone, and some rows leave it out.

D,J,size,V,DNA,CDR3
TRBD1,TRBJ2-1,-,TRBV6-6,TGTGCCAGCAGCAAACCCGGGACAGGGAGCAATGAGCAGTTCTTC,CASSKPGTGSNEQFF
-,TRBJ1-1,few,TRBV29-1,TGCAGCGTTGGCGGGGGCATGAACACTGAAGCTTTCTTT,CSVGGGMNTEAFF
-,TRBJ2-3,-,TRBV2,TGTGCCAGCAGACGGTCTTCCTTAACAGATACGCAGTATTTT,CASRRSSLTDTQYF
-,TRBJ2-6,-,TRBV28,TGTGCCAGCAGTTATACCACATCCGGGGCTGGGGCCAACGTCCTGACTTTC,CASSYTTSGAGANVLTF
TRBD1,TRBJ1-2,-,TRBV28,TGTGCCAGCAGAGGACAGGGTTGGGGCTACACCTTC,CASRGQGWGYTF
TRBD1,TRBJ2-7,few,TRBV28,TGTGCCAGCAGTCCCACAGGGGGCGCGGAGCAGTACTTC,CASSPTGGAEQYF
-,TRBJ1-2,-,TRBV19,TGTGCCAGTAGTATAGAGGTTCTGGGCAACTATGGCTACACCTTC,CASSIEVLGNYGYTF
-,TRBJ2-7,-,TRBV7-3,TGTGCCAGCAGCTTAGAAGGCAGGGCCATCGACGAGCAGTACTTC,CASSLEGRAIDEQYF
-,TRBJ2-7,few,TRBV5-1,TGCGCCAGCAGCTGGATGAGCCGGGAGAACGAGCAGTACTTC,CASSWMSRENEQYF
-,TRBJ2-7,-,TRBV4-2,TGTGCCAGCAGCCAAGATTTAATGGACAGCGAGCAGTACTTC,CASSQDLMDSEQYF
-,TRBJ1-5,-,TRBV27,TGTGCCAGCAGTTTACGGGGTACCGATCAGCCCCAGCATTTT,CASSLRGTDQPQHF
TRBD1,TRBJ1-5,-,TRBV19,TGTGCCAGTAGTATGGGTTCTGCGGGACAGACAAATCAGCCCCAGCATTTT,CASSMGSAGQTNQPQHF
-,TRBJ1-1,few,TRBV19,TGTGCCAGTACTCCAGGAACGATGAACACTGAAGCTTTCTTT,CASTPGTMNTEAFF
TRBD2,TRBJ2-3,-,TRBV6-1,TGTGCCAGCAGTGAATACGGTCTAGCGGGCTACACAGATACGCAGTATTTT,CASSEYGLAGYTDTQYF
TRBD1,TRBJ2-7,-,TRBV6-5,TGTGCCAGCAGTTACTTTTACAGGGGGGCTGGGGAGCAGTACTTC,CASSYFYRGAGEQYF
-,TRBJ2-7,-,TRBV19,TGTGCCAGTAGTCCGGGTCGAGCTTCCTACGAGCAGTACTTC,CASSPGRASYEQYF
-,TRBJ2-1,-,TRBV9,TGTGCCAGCAGCGTAGTTCCTAGCCCGAGCGATGAGCAGTTCTTC,CASSVVPSPSDEQFF
TRBD2,TRBJ2-7,-,TRBV6-1,TGTGCCAGCAGGAGACTAGCTTCCTACGAGCAGTACTTC,CASRRLASYEQYF
TRBD1,TRBJ2-7,-,TRBV19,TGTGCCAGTAGTATGGGACCGAGACAGGGACGATACGAGCAGTACTTC,CASSMGPRQGRYEQYF
TRBD1,TRBJ1-2,-,TRBV7-2,TGTGCCAGCAGCTTCCCGGACAGGGGAAAATATGGCTACACCTTC,CASSFPDRGKYGYTF
TRBD1,TRBJ1-5,-,TRBV7-9,TGTGCCAGCAGCTTGGGGACAGACCAGCCCCAGCATTTT,CASSLGTDQPQHF
TRBD2,TRBJ2-7,-,TRBV7-9,TGTGCCAGCAGCTTAGCGGGAGGGTACGAGCAGTACTTC,CASSLAGGYEQYF
-,TRBJ1-3,-,TRBV6-6,TGTGCCAGCAGTCCCTCGGGTGTCCCTGGAAACACCATATATTTT,CASSPSGVPGNTIYF
TRBD1,TRBJ1-5,-,TRBV2,TGTGCCAGCAGTGGCAGGGGGCCGTTTAGCAATCAGCCCCAGCATTTT,CASSGRGPFSNQPQHF
-,TRBJ1-5,-,TRBV6-1,TGTGCCAGCAGGTTAGGCAGGGCGACCAATCAGCCCCAGCATTTT,CASRLGRATNQPQHF
TRBD1,TRBJ2-2,-,TRBV6-6,TGTGCCAGCAGTGGACAGGGAGGAACCGGGGAGCTGTTTTTT,CASSGQGGTGELFF
-,TRBJ2-5,-,TRBV7-9,TGTGCCAGCAGCTTAGTCCGAGAGACCCAGTACTTC,CASSLVRETQYF
TRBD1,TRBJ2-7,-,TRBV10-3,TGTGCCATCAGTGAGTGGGGACAGGGGAACGAGCAGTACTTC,CAISEWGQGNEQYF
TRBD1,TRBJ1-1,medium-sized,TRBV7-3,TGTGCCAGCAGTGCGGACAGGGTCACTGAAGCTTTCTTT,CASSADRVTEAFF
-,TRBJ2-3,-,TRBV5-1,TGCGCCAGCAGCTTGGGTGAGAGGGTAGCGGGCACAGATACGCAGTATTTT,CASSLGERVAGTDTQYF
TRBD2,TRBJ2-5,-,TRBV7-2,TGTGCCAGCAGCCACGGACTAGCGGGGGGGCGAGAGACCCAGTACTTC,CASSHGLAGGRETQYF
-,TRBJ1-1,-,TRBV7-8,TGTGCCAGCAGCTCCAATTCAGGGGAGGGAGCTTTCTTT,CASSSNSGEGAFF
TRBD2,TRBJ2-1,-,TRBV9,TGTGCCAGCAGCGCGATTGGGACTAGCGGGTCCAATGAGCAGTTCTTC,CASSAIGTSGSNEQFF
TRBD2,TRBJ2-7,-,TRBV7-8,TGTGCCAGCAGCTCTCGGGGACTAGCGGGAGGTTCAAGCTCCTACGAGCAGTACTTC,CASSSRGLAGGSSSYEQYF
TRBD1,TRBJ1-5,-,TRBV19,TGTGCCAGTAGTATCCAGGGGGCATCGAATCAGCCCCAGCATTTT,CASSIQGASNQPQHF
-,TRBJ1-5,-,TRBV28,TGTGCCAGCAGTTTCCCTGGGGGGGAGGGGCAGCCCCAGCATTTT,CASSFPGGEGQPQHF
TRBD1,TRBJ1-4,-,TRBV19,TGTGCCAGTAGCAGGCTTCCGGGACAGGGAAATGAAAAACTGTTTTTT,CASSRLPGQGNEKLFF
-,TRBJ2-2,-,TRBV19,TGTGCCAGTAGCGCCAGGGACACCGGGGAGCTGTTTTTT,CASSARDTGELFF
-,TRBJ1-5,-,TRBV30,TGTGCCTGGAAAAGGGGGGGTCATCAGCCCCAGCATTTT,CAWKRGGHQPQHF
-,TRBJ1-1,-,TRBV10-3,TGTGCCATCAGTGGGCGGGGGACCACTGAAGCTTTCTTT,CAISGRGTTEAFF
TRBD2,TRBJ2-5,-,TRBV9,TGTGCCAGCAGCGTCGGGACTAGCGGGGTTCAAGAGACCCAGTACTTC,CASSVGTSGVQETQYF
-,TRBJ1-4,-,TRBV5-4,TGTGCCAGCAGCGATCCAGGGACTAAACTGTTTTTT,CASSDPGTKLFF
-,TRBJ2-7,-,TRBV28,TGTGCCAGCAGGGGGGCGTACGAGCAGTACTTC,CASRGAYEQYF
TRBD1,TRBJ2-3,-,TRBV19,TGTGCCACTAGGAGTCCGGGACAGGCTTCAGATACGCAGTATTTT,CATRSPGQASDTQYF
-,TRBJ1-4,-,TRBV27,TGTGCCAGCAGTTTAAATGGGCCCCTATTGGAAAAACTGTTTTTT,CASSLNGPLLEKLFF
TRBD1,TRBJ1-4,-,TRBV7-2,TGTGCCAGCAGCTATACAGGGGGCACTAATGAAAAACTGTTTTTT,CASSYTGGTNEKLFF
-,TRBJ2-2,-,TRBV19,TGTGCCAGTAGGCCCCCGAGGGGGGAGCTGTTTTTT,CASRPPRGELFF
-,TRBJ2-7,-,TRBV29-1,TGCAGCGTCTCCCCAACCGCAGGGGCTGGCGGCGAGCAGTACTTC,CSVSPTAGAGGEQYF